This TCR beta chain derives from a study of blood T cell repertoires in COVID-19. Only in-frame clones appear in the TCRdb table, and some are missing; sequencing was by immunoSEQ multiplex PCR. The sample comprises 140,000 to 150,000 clones, approximately 80% of which are singletons, and more than 5% rests with the top ten. Categorization into cohorts depended on clinical history that participants reported. CDR1 and CDR2 (germline): SGHDT, YYEEEE. V was pared by 2 bases and J by 5 bases, with 9 bases of the junction left unmatched. There are 16 residues in the CDR3. This chain joins TRBV5-6 and TRBJ2-7, with 11 bases identical to TRBD1. Sample: PBMCs or T cells enriched from blood (not recorded which). This sequence was found in a woman aged 50 to 65 who had recovered from COVID-19. CDR3 coding DNA: TGTGCCAGCAGCTTAGGCAGGACAGGGGGCTTTCACGAGCAGTACGTC. Its protein product is CASSLGRTGGFHEQYV.